This T cell receptor (beta chain) was sequenced during a study of PD-1 blockade in classical Hodgkin lymphoma. In the study overall: Patients were dosed intravenously with nivolumab at 3 mg/kg every 2 weeks. Study-level findings and limits: Newly diagnosed patients reportedly trailed healthy donors in baseline TCR diversity. A significant rise in TCR diversity was seen by C4D1 for CD4+ cells but not for CD8+ cells. Repertoire differences lack defined causes, possibly disease activity or prior therapy.

This clone has only one observation. Its antigen remains unknown. The time point is: cycle 4 day 1 (C4D1), after 5 to 7 weeks of nivolumab. All patients relapsed after autologous stem cell transplantation, and brentuximab vedotin exposure varied. It was by magnetic negative selection that CD4+ T cells were purified from thawed PBMCs. The repertoire was sequenced with immunoSEQ multiplex PCR; TCRdb's copy has only in-frame clones and lacks some. This sample has about 12,000 clones, with about 86% found just once. The receptor was derived from a human donor with classical Hodgkin lymphoma. This specimen consisted of CD4+ T cells from blood, obtained before the fourth cycle of nivolumab.

This CDR3 is CASSERQARVGETQYF. The CDR3 region has the DNA TGTGCCAGCAGTGAAAGGCAGGCGAGGGTAGGAGAGACCCAGTACTTC. The chain has TRBV2 and TRBJ2-5; D might be TRBD2 (5 bases). Germline CDR1 SNHLY, CDR2 FYNNEI. This CDR3 is 16 amino acids long. The V and J ends lost 2 bases and 4 bases respectively, with 17 bases between them.